These 14 T cell receptor beta chains were all obtained from the same sample, sequenced in a study of CD8 T cells in Susac syndrome. Reverse transcription of roughly 0.45 to 1 ug RNA was carried out with random hexamers. TCRdb re-called the immunoSEQ multiplex PCR reads through MiXCR, storing one row per CDR3 protein. The table records 400,000 or so distinct CDR3 sequences, around 83% of them present only once. The sequenced sample consisted of CD8+ T cells from PBMCs. The receptor source for this set is a human donor with multiple sclerosis.

The V gene is TRBV7-9, the J gene TRBJ2-7, with a weak D call TRBD2 (6 bases). CDR1 and CDR2 from the germline V gene are SEHNR and FQNEAQ (reference sequence). The V gene lost 5 bases and the J gene lost 4 bases, with 18 bases spanning the gap. This CDR3 contains 15 residues. The DNA for the CDR3 is TGTGCCAGCAGCCCGTTACAGGACGGACTATACGAGCAGTACTTC. Its translation: CASSPLQDGLYEQYF. The full variable domain, its missing parts supplied by reference TRBV7-9 and TRBJ2-7, is DTGVSQNPRHKITKRGQNVTFRCDPISEHNRLYWYRQTLGQGPEFLTYFQNEAQLEKSRLLSDRFSAERPKGSFSTLEIQRTEQGDSAMYLCASSPLQDGLYEQYFGPGTRLTVT.

V gene TRBV29-1 combines with J gene TRBJ1-1; the D gene is possibly TRBD1 (5 bases). Germline CDR1 SQVTM, CDR2 ANQGSEA. Deletions cut 4 bases from V and 1 base from J, with 7 bases between. The CDR3 sequence is 12 residues long. The CDR3 loop reads CSVGGRNTEAFF. The CDR3 DNA follows: TGCAGCGTTGGGGGACGGAACACTGAAGCTTTCTTT.

The CDR3 region is CASSLAGVADGYTF. CDR3 nucleotide sequence: TGTGCCAGCAGCTTGGCGGGAGTTGCAGATGGCTACACCTTC. V usage is TRBV5-6 and J usage is TRBJ1-2; D unclear. In germline, CDR1 is SGHDT, CDR2 YYEEEE. The CDR3 is made up of 14 amino acids. V lost 0 bases to trimming and J lost 6 bases, with 12 bases between them.

The chain joins TRBV7-8 to TRBJ1-5; unclear D gene. The CDR3 contains 15 residues. The germline V and J ends were trimmed by 1 base and 0 bases, with 7 bases remaining between them. In germline, CDR1 is SGHVS, CDR2 FQNEAQ. CDR3 DNA sequence: TGTGCCAGCAGCTTAGGGATGTCTAGCAATCAGCCCCAGCATTTT. It encodes CASSLGMSSNQPQHF.

This clonotype was seen once. This rearrangement joins TRBV10-3 to TRBJ1-5; a possible D gene is TRBD1 (5 bases). Germline values: CDR1 ENHRY, CDR2 SYGVKD. There are 13 residues in the CDR3. Trimming pared 9 bases from V and 3 bases from J, leaving 12 bases between. DNA of the CDR3: TGTGCCATTGGGGGGGGGATCAATCAGCCCCAGCATTTT. It translates to CAIGGGINQPQHF.

This chain links TRBV2 with TRBJ1-2; 9 bases are a match to TRBD1. Germline V gene data show CDR1 as SNHLY and CDR2 as FYNNEI. The V and J ends lost 10 bases and 8 bases, in that order; junction bases with no gene match: 17. CDR3 length equals 15 residues. The DNA of the CDR3 is TGTGCCACCTACTCCCCCGGACAGGGGACGGACGGCTACACCTTC. Its translation is CATYSPGQGTDGYTF.

To note about this clonotype: The junction departs from germline at one end; a sequencing error may be responsible. V and J are TRBV3-1 and TRBJ1-1, with D possibly TRBD1 on 5 matching bases. Germline lookup yields CDR1 LGHDT and CDR2 YNNKEL (reference sequence). The CDR3 has 13 residues. CDR3: CASRQDRISEAFF. For the CDR3, the DNA is TGTGCCAGCAGACAAGACAGAATATCTGAAGCTTTCTTT.

The J gene is TRBJ2-7, the V gene TRBV2, with D possibly being TRBD1 or TRBD2 (5 bases each). Germline lookup yields CDR1 SNHLY and CDR2 FYNNEI. This CDR3 is built from 14 residues. V lost 3 bases to trimming and J lost 9 bases, with 18 bases between them. DNA of the CDR3: TGTGCCAGCAGTGAGGGGACGGAATGGGAATGGCAGTACTTC. Translating gives CASSEGTEWEWQYF.

The genes are TRBV30 and TRBJ2-7; D uncertain. The germline CDR1 and CDR2 sequences are GTSNPN and SVGIG (reference sequence). CDR3 length: 14 amino acids. Trimming stripped 4 bases from V and 2 bases from J, with 15 bases between. CDR3: CAWTDRHAAYEQYF. CDR3 nucleotides: TGTGCCTGGACAGACCGACATGCGGCCTACGAGCAGTACTTC.

The chain uses TRBV15 and TRBJ1-4; D gene ambiguous. The V end was cut by 8 bases, the J end by 4 bases, with 11 bases between. The CDR3 loop spans 13 amino acids. Germline-derived CDR1 and CDR2 are LNHNV and YYDKDF (reference sequence). CDR3 DNA sequence: TGTGCCACCCGGGCTCCTGGTAATGAAAAACTGTTTTTT. Translated: CATRAPGNEKLFF.

The V call is TRBV7-9, the J call TRBJ1-6, with D possibly being TRBD1 (5 bases). The V gene lost 5 bases and the J gene lost 8 bases, with 13 bases spanning the gap. The CDR3 consists of 14 residues. Germline V gene sequence: CDR1 SEHNR, CDR2 FQNEAQ (reference sequence). The CDR3 DNA reads as TGTGCCAGCAGCCCAGTTTTAGGGGATTCACCCCTCCACTTT. Protein product: CASSPVLGDSPLHF. Full variable domain (missing parts from reference TRBV7-9 and TRBJ1-6): DTGVSQNPRHKITKRGQNVTFRCDPISEHNRLYWYRQTLGQGPEFLTYFQNEAQLEKSRLLSDRFSAERPKGSFSTLEIQRTEQGDSAMYLCASSPVLGDSPLHFGNGTRLTVT.

The CDR3 DNA sequence: TGTGCCAGCAGTCCCGGGACAGCTTACAATGAGCAGTTCTTC. Its protein product is CASSPGTAYNEQFF. V is TRBV27 and J is TRBJ2-1; 7 bases map to TRBD1. The V segment lost 5 bases and the J segment 4 bases; nucleotides outside the gene matches: 5. Germline V gene sequence: CDR1 MNHEY, CDR2 SMNVEV (reference sequence). The CDR3 sequence is 14 residues long.

V usage is TRBV2 and J usage is TRBJ2-5; D could derive from TRBD1 or TRBD2 (5 bases each). The ends were cut back, 4 bases at V and 5 bases at J, with 23 bases in the middle. CDR3 length: 17 amino acids. Germline CDR1 and CDR2: SNHLY and FYNNEI. CDR3 in DNA: TGTGCCAGCAGTGGGAGTCTAGCCGGGACCAGCAGGGAGACCCAGTACTTC. Translation gives CASSGSLAGTSRETQYF.

This chain joins TRBV12-2 and TRBJ1-1; TRBD1, the table's D call, was not compared with the DNA. TRBV12-2 is annotated as a pseudogene. The CDR3 is made up of 16 amino acids. The chain's CDR3 is CASRLALRTQNTEAFF. The CDR3 region has the DNA TGTGCAAGTCGCTTAGCGTTGCGGACACAGAACACTGAAGCTTTCTTT.